This entry describes one T cell receptor beta chain. Its antigen remains unknown. The source of the sample is a study of T cells in Graves' hyperthyroidism and ophthalmopathy. Researchers amplified the TCR beta CDR3 regions from RNA transcripts. The TCR CDR3 first-round RT-PCR relied on the HTBI primer set. TCRdb called the multiplex PCR reads again in MiXCR, with one record for every CDR3 protein. The repertoire holds 350,000 to 400,000 distinct CDR3 sequences, with under 15% as singletons. Study results and limitations: Blood also held most thyroid clonotypes expanded beyond 0.001.

Across 18 months, stable Graves' hyperthyroidism was marked by no progression to ophthalmopathy. The clonotype was recovered from a young woman with Graves' hyperthyroidism. Sequenced sample: blood.

CDR3 in amino acids: CASSEAPGSGQPQHF. The CDR3 coding sequence is TGTGCCAGCAGTGAAGCTCCGGGTTCGGGTCAGCCCCAGCATTTT. The rearrangement uses TRBV6-1 and TRBJ1-5; no definite D call. The CDR3 runs to 15 residues. Between the trimmed V and J ends, which lost 0 bases and 6 bases, there was a span of 12 bases. Germline loops: CDR1 MNHNS, CDR2 SASEGT.